These 2 T cell receptor beta chains were all obtained from the same sample, sequenced in a study of blood T cell repertoires in COVID-19. TCRdb keeps only in-frame clones here, not all; method: immunoSEQ multiplex PCR. This repertoire shows 120,000 or so clones, over 85% found once; its top ten account for around 3.8%. The sample taken for sequencing was peripheral blood. The receptors shown here come from a man between 45 and 60 years old with active COVID-19.

CDR3 DNA: TGTGCCAGCAGGGGGACTAGCACTCTCACAGATACGCAGTATTTT. It translates to CASRGTSTLTDTQYF. The chain links TRBV5-4 to TRBJ2-3, with 9 bases matching TRBD2. The CDR3 length is 15 residues. The germline V gene encodes CDR1 SGHNT and CDR2 YYREEE (reference sequence). The V gene end was trimmed by 5 bases and the J gene end by 2 bases; junction bases not matched to a gene: 6.

CDR3 nucleotides: TGCGCCAGCAGCTTGGCCGGGGGGGCGCGGGTTGCCGGGGAGCTGTTTTTT. It encodes CASSLAGGARVAGELFF. The rearrangement uses TRBV5-1 and TRBJ2-2; 8 nucleotides align to TRBD2. The CDR3 consists of 17 residues. The V and J ends lost 0 bases and 6 bases, in that order; junction bases with no gene match: 10. Germline assignment: CDR1 SGHRS and CDR2 YFSETQ.